This passage covers 11 T cell receptor beta chains from one sample sequenced in a study of blood T cells in healthy people across ages. Primed by a sample-barcoded 5' primer and a J-beta primer mix, a second PCR proceeded for roughly 6 to 12 cycles. One entry per CDR3 protein results from TCRdb running MiXCR on the 5' RACE reads. The sample holds about 1.8 million distinct CDR3 sequences, around half seen once. The sample was blood. The receptors were sampled from a woman between 40 and 55 years old in good health.

This clonotype has only one observation. The J gene is TRBJ2-7, the V gene TRBV5-1, with 8 bases that match TRBD2. Germline V gene lookup returns CDR1 SGHRS and CDR2 YFSETQ. J gave up 0 bases and V 4 bases, and 12 bases lay outside the gene matches. This CDR3 region has 17 residues. CDR3 bases: TGCGCCAGCAGCCCACATCGGGGGGGGACCATCTCCTACGAGCAGTACTTC. It translates to CASSPHRGGTISYEQYF. Looking up the rest from reference TRBV5-1 and TRBJ2-7 gives the full variable domain: KAGVTQTPRYLIKTRGQQVTLSCSPISGHRSVSWYQQTPGQGLQFLFEYFSETQRNKGNFPGRFSGRQFSNSRSEMNVSTLELGDSALYLCASSPHRGGTISYEQYFGPGTRLTVT.

The chain has TRBV27 and TRBJ1-5; no definite D call. The CDR3 has 13 amino acids. Per the germline V gene, CDR1 is MNHEY and CDR2 is SMNVEV (reference sequence). V was trimmed by 5 bases and J by 6 bases, leaving 11 bases between them. CDR3 in amino acids: CASSPTAGQPQHF. CDR3 nucleotides: TGTGCCAGCAGTCCTACGGCGGGTCAGCCCCAGCATTTT.

The rearrangement joins TRBV20-1 to TRBJ1-1; tentatively, D is TRBD1 (5 bases). The germline V gene has CDR1 DFQATT and CDR2 SNEGSKA (reference sequence). V was pared by 4 bases and J by 1 base, with 16 bases between. This CDR3 comprises 15 residues. DNA for the CDR3: TGCAGTGCTAACTCCTCTCCAGGGTCGAACACTGAAGCTTTCTTT. Translating it yields CSANSSPGSNTEAFF.

This chain uses TRBV15 with TRBJ1-5, with D possibly matching TRBD1 (6 bases). The CDR3 has 17 amino acids. CDR1 LNHNV and CDR2 YYDKDF come from the germline V gene (reference sequence). V dropped 3 bases and J dropped 0 bases, with 15 bases sitting between them. In DNA, the CDR3 is TGTGCCACCAGCAGCCTCGGGGGCCCATATAGCAATCAGCCCCAGCATTTT. It translates to CATSSLGGPYSNQPQHF.

The V and J genes are TRBV29-1 and TRBJ2-5; 10 nucleotides match TRBD2. Unmatched junction bases numbered 4, after V lost 5 bases and J lost 1 base. Germline lookup yields CDR1 SQVTM and CDR2 ANQGSEA. The length of the CDR3 is 14 residues. CDR3 bases: TGCAGCGTTCTAACTAGCGGGGTCCAAGAGACCCAGTACTTC. Encoded protein: CSVLTSGVQETQYF.

This clonotype was observed once. The chain joins TRBV6-2 or TRBV6-3 to TRBJ2-7; D perhaps matches TRBD1 (6 bases). The V gene's germline CDR1 is MNHEY and CDR2 SVGEGT. Deletions cut 5 bases from V and 3 bases from J, with 14 bases between. The CDR3 runs to 14 residues. CDR3 sequence (DNA): TGTGCCAGCAGTAACCGGGACAATGACTACGAGCAGTACTTC. This translates into CASSNRDNDYEQYF.

The chain carries TRBV6-4 and TRBJ1-2; 8 positions agree with TRBD1. The CDR3 is 15 residues long. V trimming: 6 bases; J trimming: 4 bases; junction bases outside the gene matches: 10. The germline V gene has CDR1 MRHNA and CDR2 SNTAGT. The DNA of the CDR3 is TGTGCCAGCAGCCCAAGCGGACAGGGTGTCTATGGCTACACCTTC. Amino acids: CASSPSGQGVYGYTF.

This sequence joins TRBV20-1 and TRBJ1-5; D is possibly TRBD1 (6 bases). The CDR3 runs 16 residues. Germline lookup yields CDR1 DFQATT and CDR2 SNEGSKA (reference sequence). Trimming cost V 5 bases and J 1 base, with 18 bases left between them. The CDR3 DNA is TGCAGTGCTCCCGCGGGGGGCGGGTTGAGCAATCAGCCCCAGCATTTT. Translating it yields CSAPAGGGLSNQPQHF.

There are a few counts of this clonotype. The chain has TRBV5-1 and TRBJ1-4, with D unresolved. This CDR3 is built from 14 residues. The V gene's germline CDR1 is SGHRS and CDR2 YFSETQ. Trimming cost V 4 bases and J 8 bases, with 15 bases left between them. Written as DNA, the CDR3 is TGCGCCAGCAGCCCGGACCGACCATCGGAAAAACTGTTTTTT. Translating gives CASSPDRPSEKLFF.

The genes are TRBV7-9 and TRBJ2-1; D may be TRBD1 or TRBD2 (5 bases each). Between the trimmed V and J ends, which lost 7 bases and 5 bases, there was a span of 18 bases. The CDR3 is made up of 15 amino acids. The germline V gene has CDR1 SEHNR and CDR2 FQNEAQ (reference sequence). Here the CDR3 reads CASTSPGTPNNEQFF. In DNA form, the CDR3 reads TGTGCCAGCACTTCACCCGGGACGCCAAACAATGAGCAGTTCTTC.

The chain combines TRBV12-5 with TRBJ2-7; D is uncertain. The CDR3 has 13 residues. The germline V gene has CDR1 LGHNT and CDR2 FRNRAP. V gave up 5 bases and J gave up 2 bases, with 10 bases separating them. The CDR3 sequence: CASGVGLTYEQYF. CDR3 nucleotides: TGTGCTAGTGGTGTAGGCCTTACCTACGAGCAGTACTTC.